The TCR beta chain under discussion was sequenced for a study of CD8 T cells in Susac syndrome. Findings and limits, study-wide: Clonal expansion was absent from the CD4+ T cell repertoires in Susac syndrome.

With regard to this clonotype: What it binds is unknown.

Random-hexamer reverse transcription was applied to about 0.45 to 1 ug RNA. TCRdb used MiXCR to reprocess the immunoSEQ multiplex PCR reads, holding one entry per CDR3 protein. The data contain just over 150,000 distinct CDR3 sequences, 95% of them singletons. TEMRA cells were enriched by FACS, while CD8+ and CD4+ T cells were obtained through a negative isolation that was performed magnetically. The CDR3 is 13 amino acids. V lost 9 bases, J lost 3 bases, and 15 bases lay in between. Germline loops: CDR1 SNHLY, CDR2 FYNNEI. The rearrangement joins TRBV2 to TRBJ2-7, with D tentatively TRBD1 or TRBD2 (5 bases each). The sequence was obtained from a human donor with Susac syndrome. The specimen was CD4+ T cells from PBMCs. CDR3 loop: CASSRDGYYEQYF. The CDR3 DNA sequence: TGTGCCAGTTCCCGGGACGGATACTACGAGCAGTACTTC.